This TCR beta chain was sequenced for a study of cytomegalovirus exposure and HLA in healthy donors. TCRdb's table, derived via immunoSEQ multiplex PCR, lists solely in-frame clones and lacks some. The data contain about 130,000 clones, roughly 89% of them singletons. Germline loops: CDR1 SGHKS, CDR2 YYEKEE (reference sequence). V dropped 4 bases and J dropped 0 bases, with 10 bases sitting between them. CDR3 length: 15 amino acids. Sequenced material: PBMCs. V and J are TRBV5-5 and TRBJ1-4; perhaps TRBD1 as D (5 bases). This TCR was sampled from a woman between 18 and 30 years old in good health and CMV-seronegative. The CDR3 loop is CASSLQGATNEKLFF. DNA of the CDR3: TGTGCCAGCAGCCTACAAGGGGCAACTAATGAAAAACTGTTTTTT.